The sequence of this T cell receptor beta chain was determined in a study of cytomegalovirus exposure and HLA in healthy donors. The CDR3 loop spans 15 amino acids. Per germline, CDR1 MDHEN and CDR2 SYDVKM. V was clipped by 3 bases and J by 4 bases, with 13 bases between them. The repertoire was sequenced with immunoSEQ multiplex PCR; TCRdb's copy has only in-frame clones and lacks some. The data hold 65,000 to 95,000 clones, with 90% to 95% observed a single time. This chain links TRBV28 with TRBJ1-3; no clear D. This sequence was found in a man younger than 35 in good health and CMV-seronegative. The sample comprised PBMCs. The CDR3 DNA is TGTGCCAGCAGTTTTACCGCGGGGTGGGGAAACACCATATATTTT. It encodes CASSFTAGWGNTIYF. Using reference TRBV28 and TRBJ1-3 for the parts outside the CDR3, the full variable domain is DVKVTQSSRYLVKRTGEKVFLECVQDMDHENMFWYRQDPGLGLRLIYFSYDVKMKEKGDIPEGYSVSREKKERFSLILESASTNQTSMYLCASSFTAGWGNTIYFGEGSWLTVV.